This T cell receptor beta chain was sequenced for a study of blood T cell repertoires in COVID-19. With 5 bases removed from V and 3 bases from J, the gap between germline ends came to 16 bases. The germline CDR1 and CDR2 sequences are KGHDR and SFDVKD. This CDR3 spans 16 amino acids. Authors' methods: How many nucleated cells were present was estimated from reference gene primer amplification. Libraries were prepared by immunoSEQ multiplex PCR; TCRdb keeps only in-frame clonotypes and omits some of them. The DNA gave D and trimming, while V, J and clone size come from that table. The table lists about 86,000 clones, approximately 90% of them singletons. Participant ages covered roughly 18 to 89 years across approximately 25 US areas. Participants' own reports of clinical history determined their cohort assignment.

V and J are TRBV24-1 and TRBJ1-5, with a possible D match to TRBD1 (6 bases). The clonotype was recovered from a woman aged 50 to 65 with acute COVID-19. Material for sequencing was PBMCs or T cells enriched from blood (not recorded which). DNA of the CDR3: TGTGCCACCAGTGGGAACGGGGGGGCGCCCAATCAGCCCCAGCATTTT. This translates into CATSGNGGAPNQPQHF.